This T cell receptor beta chain was retrieved from a study of OX40 agonist ivuxolimab in advanced cancers. Findings and limits, study-wide: Low levels of normalized T-cell clonal expansion also appeared in some nonresponders. Among expanded peripheral T cells, antigen specificity went undetermined.

Comment on this clone: Its antigen is still unknown.

The table came from immunoSEQ multiplex PCR; TCRdb's copy has only in-frame clones and leaves some out. The table includes 60,000 to 70,000 clones, approximately 80% detected once. The CDR3 consists of 17 residues. Deletions cut 4 bases from V and 0 bases from J, with 16 bases between. Looked up from germline, CDR1 is MNHNS and CDR2 is SASEGT. The input for sequencing was CD4+ or CD8+ T cells sorted from blood, taken in a trial of the OX40 agonist ivuxolimab. The chain has TRBV6-1 and TRBJ1-5; no definite D call. The sequence was obtained from an adult with an advanced solid tumor such as melanoma, head and neck, liver or kidney cancer. CDR3 sequence reads: CASSAHGGKHSNQPQHF. The DNA of the CDR3 is TGTGCCAGCAGTGCACACGGTGGCAAACATAGCAATCAGCCCCAGCATTTT.